The text below deals with one T cell receptor beta chain. What it binds is unknown. The data belong to a study of T-cell reconstitution after alpha-beta-depleted transplantation in children. The germline V gene has CDR1 MNHEY and CDR2 SMNVEV (reference sequence). The CDR3 length is 16 residues. Trimming removed 6 bases from V and 2 bases from J; junction bases left unmatched: 8. Study outcomes and limitations: Approximately two months post-transplant, alpha-beta T cells reportedly originated from several hundred expanded graft clones. It was surviving recipient T cells and thymic progenitors that gave some patients high TCRbeta diversity at day 60. T-cell counts and diversity at one year following transplant were attributed mainly to newly produced T cells.

Preparation of the TCRbeta library used unique molecular identifiers. TCRdb reanalysed the PCR reads using MiXCR and keeps one entry per CDR3 protein. The sample holds about 1,000,000 distinct CDR3 sequences; roughly 29% are singletons and the top ten take about 28%. Sequenced here: PBMCs, mostly from graft donor cells, sampled 360 days after TCRalphabeta/CD19-depleted stem cell transplant. The J gene is TRBJ2-7, the V gene TRBV27; 12 positions match TRBD2. The clonotype comes from a boy in the first two years of life who had a stem cell transplant for SCID, so the T cells may come from the graft donor. The CDR3 DNA reads as TGTGCCAGCAGCCACTTACTAGCGGGGGGCCCCTACGAGCAGTACTTC. This translates into CASSHLLAGGPYEQYF.